This entry lists 32 T cell receptor beta chains sequenced from one sample in a study of shared clonotypes between healthy human individuals. Naive CD8 isolation took CD45RO-negative cells positively selected for CCR7 and excluded terminally differentiated effector memory CD45RA+ cells. The table came from immunoSEQ multiplex PCR; TCRdb's copy has only in-frame clones and leaves some out. The sample lists hundreds of thousands of clones, roughly 98% occurring once. Material: naive CD8+ T cells sorted from blood. These receptors all stem from a man aged 30-40 years in good health.

The chain joins TRBV7-9 to TRBJ2-7; D perhaps matches TRBD1 (5 bases). The length of the CDR3 is 12 residues. From germline, CDR1 is SEHNR and CDR2 FQNEAQ (reference sequence). V lost 4 bases and J 6 bases, leaving 10 bases between the germline ends. This CDR3 reads CASSYRIGEQYF. CDR3 coding DNA: TGTGCCAGCAGCTACAGGATTGGCGAGCAGTACTTC. The whole variable domain, remainder taken from reference TRBV7-9 and TRBJ2-7, is DTGVSQNPRHKITKRGQNVTFRCDPISEHNRLYWYRQTLGQGPEFLTYFQNEAQLEKSRLLSDRFSAERPKGSFSTLEIQRTEQGDSAMYLCASSYRIGEQYFGPGTRLTVT.

About this clone: One end of the junction varies from germline; a read error may be responsible. J is TRBJ2-1 and V is TRBV4-3; D is possibly TRBD1 (6 bases). Per germline, CDR1 LGHNA and CDR2 YSLEER. This CDR3 has 13 residues. CDR3 loop: CASSHGTYNGQFF. The CDR3 DNA reads TGCGCCAGCAGCCATGGGACATACAATGGGCAGTTCTTC.

CDR3 region: CASSPVGTPRTDTQYF. The CDR3 region has the DNA TGCGCCAGCAGTCCAGTCGGGACTCCCCGCACAGATACGCAGTATTTT. J is TRBJ2-3 and V is TRBV4-1, with a weak D call TRBD2 (6 bases). Trimming took 6 bases from V and 1 from J, leaving 17 bases between them. Looked up from germline, CDR1 is MGHRA and CDR2 is YSYEKL. CDR3 length equals 16 residues.

The V gene is TRBV28, the J gene TRBJ2-7; unclear D gene. Germline values: CDR1 MDHEN, CDR2 SYDVKM. The V end was cut by 2 bases, the J end by 0 bases, with 8 bases between. CDR3 length: 14 residues. CDR3 loop: CASSLKGNSYEQYF. CDR3 nucleotides: TGTGCCAGCAGTTTAAAGGGTAACTCCTACGAGCAGTACTTC. The whole variable domain, remainder taken from reference TRBV28 and TRBJ2-7, is DVKVTQSSRYLVKRTGEKVFLECVQDMDHENMFWYRQDPGLGLRLIYFSYDVKMKEKGDIPEGYSVSREKKERFSLILESASTNQTSMYLCASSLKGNSYEQYFGPGTRLTVT.

The rearrangement uses TRBV10-2 and TRBJ2-7, with 9 bases matching TRBD1. Trimming at V came to 4 bases and at J to 4 bases, leaving 5 bases not matched to a gene. This CDR3 contains 14 residues. Germline CDR1 WSHSY, CDR2 SAAADI. The CDR3 DNA reads TGCGCCAGCAGTGGGACAGGGGTAAGGTACGAGCAGTACTTC. Translating gives CASSGTGVRYEQYF.

The chain employs TRBV27 and TRBJ2-7; a possible D gene is TRBD1 (5 bases). The V end lost 3 bases, the J end lost 3 bases, and 12 bases lay between the germline ends. The CDR3 is 14 residues long. Germline assignment: CDR1 MNHEY and CDR2 SMNVEV (reference sequence). CDR3 nucleotides: TGTGCCAGCAGTTTTTCCAGGGAAAACTACGAGCAGTACTTC. As protein: CASSFSRENYEQYF.

This rearrangement joins TRBV4-3 to TRBJ1-1, with 8 bases that match TRBD1. CDR1 LGHNA and CDR2 YSLEER come from the germline V gene. The J segment lost 5 bases and the V segment lost 2 bases, leaving 7 bases of the junction unmatched. This CDR3 is 15 amino acids long. CDR3 region: CASSQSRQGATEAFF. The CDR3 coding sequence is TGCGCCAGCAGCCAATCGAGGCAGGGGGCAACTGAAGCTTTCTTT.

This clone was counted once. The V gene is TRBV29-1, the J gene TRBJ1-2; D remains unclear. V shed 3 bases and J shed 5 bases, with 13 bases lying between them. The germline V gene has CDR1 SQVTM and CDR2 ANQGSEA. The CDR3 loop spans 13 amino acids. CDR3 nucleotides: TGCAGCGTTGAGGTCTTAGACGCTTATGGCTACACCTTC. Translation: CSVEVLDAYGYTF.

This chain connects TRBV28 to TRBJ2-3; D uncertain. V gave up 5 bases and J gave up 14 bases, with 17 bases separating them. CDR1 is MDHEN, CDR2 SYDVKM, per germline. CDR3 length equals 12 residues. CDR3 DNA sequence: TGTGCCAGCAGTGTCAATCCGCACGATCGGTATTTT. Translating gives CASSVNPHDRYF.

The chain has TRBV4-1 and TRBJ1-2; D remains ambiguous. The V gene lost 1 base and the J gene lost 8 bases, with 11 bases spanning the gap. This CDR3 contains 13 residues. In germline, CDR1 is MGHRA, CDR2 YSYEKL. The CDR3 DNA reads as TGCGCCAGCAGCCAAGCCGACCGCGGCGGCTACACCTTC. Its protein is CASSQADRGGYTF.

The genes are TRBV15 and TRBJ2-7; 9 bases map to TRBD1. The CDR3 extends over 14 amino acids. The ends lost 5 bases at V and 5 bases at J; junction bases unmatched: 7. Germline CDR1 reads LNHNV; CDR2 reads YYDKDF (reference sequence). The CDR3 bases are TGTGCCACCAGCGGGGGGACAGGGACTCACGAGCAGTACTTC. Protein sequence: CATSGGTGTHEQYF.

The CDR3 loop is CASSLGPTYEQYF. In DNA, the CDR3 is TGTGCCAGCAGCTTAGGGCCGACCTACGAGCAGTACTTC. The chain has TRBV11-2 and TRBJ2-7; D ambiguous. The CDR3 contains 13 residues. Germline V gives CDR1 SGHAT, CDR2 FQNNGV. V was cut by 1 base and J by 2 bases, with 6 bases left in between. Full variable domain (rest looked up from reference TRBV11-2 and TRBJ2-7): EAGVAQSPRYKIIEKRQSVAFWCNPISGHATLYWYQQILGQGPKLLIQFQNNGVVDDSQLPKDRFSAERLKGVDSTLKIQPAKLEDSAVYLCASSLGPTYEQYFGPGTRLTVT.

The sample holds one count of this clone. The chain recombines TRBV19 with TRBJ2-3; maybe TRBD2 (5 bases). Germline assignment: CDR1 LNHDA and CDR2 SQIVND (reference sequence). The CDR3 covers 16 residues. Trimming stripped 3 bases from V and 2 bases from J, with 15 bases between. The CDR3 sequence is CASSIPDTGDTDTQYF. The DNA for the CDR3 is TGTGCCAGTAGTATTCCAGACACCGGGGACACAGATACGCAGTATTTT.

The chain carries TRBV5-4 and TRBJ2-7, with 7 bases fitting TRBD1. J gave up 5 bases and V 2 bases, and 1 base lay outside the gene matches. CDR1 and CDR2 (germline): SGHNT, YYREEE (reference sequence). The CDR3 sequence is 12 residues long. The CDR3 DNA sequence: TGTGCCAGCAGCTTTACAGGGGACGAGCAGTACTTC. Its translation: CASSFTGDEQYF. Supplemented by reference TRBV5-4 and TRBJ2-7, the full variable domain reads ETGVTQSPTHLIKTRGQQVTLRCSSQSGHNTVSWYQQALGQGPQFIFQYYREEENGRGNFPPRFSGLQFPNYSSELNVNALELDDSALYLCASSFTGDEQYFGPGTRLTVT.

The chain employs TRBV2 and TRBJ1-1; possibly TRBD1 for D (5 bases). Trimming pared 0 bases from V and 11 bases from J, leaving 16 bases between. This CDR3 is 14 amino acids long. CDR1 and CDR2 (germline): SNHLY, FYNNEI. The CDR3 loop reads CASSEAGDSSGAFF. As DNA, the CDR3 is TGTGCCAGCAGTGAAGCCGGAGACAGCAGTGGGGCTTTCTTT.

CDR3 DNA sequence: TGTGCCAGCAGTCCCCTGACAGGGAGGTGGCAGCCCCAGCATTTT. It codes for CASSPLTGRWQPQHF. This chain uses TRBV27 with TRBJ1-5; the match to TRBD1 covers 7 bases. Germline CDR1 and CDR2: MNHEY and SMNVEV (reference sequence). V lost 5 bases to trimming and J lost 7 bases; unmatched junction nucleotides: 11. This CDR3 region has 15 residues.

CDR3 sequence: CASIPGLAWIDTQYF. DNA of the CDR3: TGTGCCAGCATCCCCGGACTAGCTTGGATAGATACGCAGTATTTT. The chain couples TRBV25-1 to TRBJ2-3; 8 bases align to TRBD2. This CDR3 is 15 amino acids long. Germline V gene data show CDR1 as MGHDK and CDR2 as SYGVNS. V trimming: 7 bases; J trimming: 5 bases; junction bases outside the gene matches: 11.

This chain links TRBV9 with TRBJ2-3, with D uncertain. This CDR3 is built from 13 residues. The ends were cut back, 2 bases at V and 3 bases at J, with 7 bases in the middle. Germline V CDR1 and CDR2: SGDLS, YYNGEE. This CDR3 reads CASSVWQTDTQYF. In nucleotides, the CDR3 is TGTGCCAGCAGCGTCTGGCAGACAGATACGCAGTATTTT.

V is TRBV10-2 and J is TRBJ1-5; D ambiguous. Germline CDR1 and CDR2: WSHSY and SAAADI. Between the trimmed V and J ends, which lost 0 bases and 3 bases, there was a span of 18 bases. This CDR3 is 18 amino acids long. This CDR3 reads CASSESRHQTTSNQPQHF. The CDR3 DNA follows: TGCGCCAGCAGTGAGTCCCGCCATCAGACAACCTCCAATCAGCCCCAGCATTTT.

The chain joins TRBV7-9 to TRBJ2-1; D is unresolved. Looked up from germline, CDR1 is SEHNR and CDR2 is FQNEAQ (reference sequence). The CDR3 loop spans 15 amino acids. V shed 0 bases and J shed 8 bases, with 14 bases lying between them. Here the CDR3 DNA reads TGTGCCAGCAGCTTAGCAGTCCTACCAAGGGATGAGCAGTTCTTC. This gives the protein CASSLAVLPRDEQFF. Full variable domain (missing parts from reference TRBV7-9 and TRBJ2-1): DTGVSQNPRHKITKRGQNVTFRCDPISEHNRLYWYRQTLGQGPEFLTYFQNEAQLEKSRLLSDRFSAERPKGSFSTLEIQRTEQGDSAMYLCASSLAVLPRDEQFFGPGTRLTVL.

The chain has TRBV4-3 and TRBJ2-7, with 8 positions matching TRBD2. Trimming at V came to 0 bases and at J to 4 bases, leaving 8 bases not matched to a gene. In germline, CDR1 is LGHNA, CDR2 YSLEER. The CDR3 is 16 amino acids. CDR3 in DNA: TGCGCCAGCAGCCAAGATGCGCTAGCGGGTTGGTACGAGCAGTACTTC. This gives the protein CASSQDALAGWYEQYF.

The V and J genes are TRBV18 and TRBJ2-1; D call uncertain. The germline V gene has CDR1 KGHSH and CDR2 LQKENI. The CDR3 is 14 amino acids. V lost 0 bases, J lost 4 bases, and 7 bases lay in between. The CDR3 loop is CASSPPQAYNEQFF. CDR3 DNA: TGTGCCAGCTCACCACCCCAGGCATACAATGAGCAGTTCTTC.

The chain joins TRBV29-1 to TRBJ2-3, with TRBD1 identical over 7 bases. The CDR3 spans 15 residues. Germline loops: CDR1 SQVTM, CDR2 ANQGSEA. V trimming: 3 bases; J trimming: 6 bases; junction bases outside the gene matches: 12. CDR3: CSVEGRGTRRDTQYF. The CDR3 DNA reads as TGCAGCGTTGAGGGCAGGGGGACACGCAGGGATACGCAGTATTTT.

The V and J genes are TRBV27 and TRBJ2-1, with D unclear. This CDR3 has 12 amino acids. Trimming stripped 5 bases from V and 5 bases from J, with 7 bases between. Germline lookup yields CDR1 MNHEY and CDR2 SMNVEV (reference sequence). This CDR3 reads CASSTRDNEQFF. The CDR3 DNA follows: TGTGCCAGCAGTACCCGGGACAATGAGCAGTTCTTC.

This chain joins TRBV7-9 and TRBJ1-2; no definite D call. The CDR3 is 11 residues long. Per germline, CDR1 SEHNR and CDR2 FQNEAQ (reference sequence). V was trimmed by 5 bases and J by 6 bases, leaving 7 bases between them. CDR3 nucleotide sequence: TGTGCCAGCAGCAGAACCCATGGCTACACCTTC. Encoded protein: CASSRTHGYTF.

The gene calls are TRBV5-1 and TRBJ2-3; D gene ambiguous. The V and J ends lost 5 bases and 3 bases respectively, with 13 bases between them. The V gene's germline CDR1 is SGHRS and CDR2 YFSETQ. This CDR3 comprises 14 residues. The CDR3, as DNA: TGCGCCAGCAGGGTGGCGGCAGCGACAGATACGCAGTATTTT. It translates to CASRVAAATDTQYF.

Worth noting for this clone: Other DNA sequences in this sample translate to the same CDR3. The chain links TRBV7-9 to TRBJ2-7, with D perhaps TRBD1 (6 bases). CDR3 length: 13 amino acids. Trimming shortened V by 5 bases and J by 4 bases, and 12 bases separated the two germline ends. Germline CDR1 and CDR2: SEHNR and FQNEAQ (reference sequence). The DNA of the CDR3 is TGTGCCAGCAGCCCCCCGGACAGTTACGAGCAGTACTTC. Its protein is CASSPPDSYEQYF.

This chain links TRBV4-2 with TRBJ2-1; D call uncertain. Germline V CDR1 and CDR2: LGHNA, YNFKEQ. Trimming shortened V by 0 bases and J by 0 bases, and 6 bases separated the two germline ends. This CDR3 is 15 amino acids long. The CDR3, as DNA: TGTGCCAGCAGCCAAGATACGAGCTCCTACAATGAGCAGTTCTTC. It translates to CASSQDTSSYNEQFF.

The gene calls are TRBV9 and TRBJ2-2, with D tentatively TRBD1 (6 bases). Germline V lookup: CDR1 SGDLS, CDR2 YYNGEE. The V end lost 6 bases, the J end lost 4 bases, and 10 bases lay between the germline ends. The CDR3 is 13 amino acids. CDR3 sequence (DNA): TGTGCCAGCATCGAGGACAGCACCGGGGAGCTGTTTTTT. Translated: CASIEDSTGELFF. Based on the CDR3 plus reference TRBV9 and TRBJ2-2, the full variable domain is DSGVTQTPKHLITATGQRVTLRCSPRSGDLSVYWYQQSLDQGLQFLIQYYNGEERAKGNILERFSAQQFPDLHSELNLSSLELGDSALYFCASIEDSTGELFFGEGSRLTVL.

A single count supports this clone. CDR3 DNA: TGTGCCAGTAGTAACGACACCTCCGGTCGGGCCTACGAGCAGTACTTC. It codes for CASSNDTSGRAYEQYF. This chain links TRBV19 with TRBJ2-7; D not resolved. Germline CDR1 and CDR2: LNHDA and SQIVND (reference sequence). V lost 4 bases to trimming and J lost 2 bases, with 18 bases between them. The CDR3 loop spans 16 amino acids.

This clone was picked up one time. The chain combines TRBV29-1 with TRBJ2-1; unclear D gene. V gave up 7 bases and J gave up 6 bases, with 10 bases separating them. CDR1 and CDR2 from the germline V gene are SQVTM and ANQGSEA. The CDR3 consists of 11 residues. The CDR3 here is CSAWGSNEQFF. CDR3 nucleotide sequence: TGCAGCGCCTGGGGTTCCAATGAGCAGTTCTTC.

V usage is TRBV2 and J usage is TRBJ2-2, with 8 bases aligning to TRBD1. Looked up from germline, CDR1 is SNHLY and CDR2 is FYNNEI. V lost 7 bases to trimming and J lost 4 bases; unmatched junction nucleotides: 2. The CDR3 runs to 13 residues. The DNA for the CDR3 is TGTGCCAGCAAGGGACAGGCCACCGGGGAGCTGTTTTTT. This sequence encodes CASKGQATGELFF.